One sample yielded the 28 T cell receptor beta chains listed below, sequenced in a study of regulatory T cells in long-lasting Graves disease. Stated time point: newly diagnosed GD, antithyroid drugs for less than 3 months. There was RNA extracted from PBMCs, and the TCR library was made from it. To make TCR beta libraries, researchers used iRepertoire HTBI primers and Arm-PCR of CDR3 regions. TCRdb passed the multiplex PCR reads through MiXCR, listing each CDR3 protein once. The data hold 450,000 to 700,000 distinct CDR3 sequences, with approximately 12% observed a single time. Another study also made use of these data, one on T cells in Graves' hyperthyroidism and ophthalmopathy.

The specimen was peripheral blood mononuclear cells (PBMCs), collected at new diagnosis, from a patient treated with antithyroid drugs. The receptors derive from a young man with Graves disease.

This clonotype was picked up many times. This chain links TRBV20-1 with TRBJ2-3; 11 nucleotides line up with TRBD2. The CDR3 is 15 residues long. V was pared by 5 bases and J by 8 bases, with 12 bases of the junction left unmatched. CDR1 is DFQATT, CDR2 SNEGSKA, per germline (reference sequence). The DNA of the CDR3 is TGCAGTGCTTCGACCGGGACTAGCGGAACCCTTACGCAGTATTTT. This sequence encodes CSASTGTSGTLTQYF.

This clonotype was detected many times. The chain carries TRBV2 and TRBJ2-1; the D is unclear. This CDR3 is 15 amino acids long. V lost 8 bases and J lost 0, with 14 bases in between. Germline CDR1 is SNHLY and CDR2 is FYNNEI. CDR3 in DNA: TGTGCCAGCGCAGAAGGAGCGAGCTCCTACAATGAGCAGTTCTTC. Translated: CASAEGASSYNEQFF.

The chain combines TRBV3-1 with TRBJ2-4; D may be TRBD1 or TRBD2 (5 bases each). Trimming left V 0 bases short and J 3 bases short, with 9 bases between. The germline gives CDR1 LGHDT, CDR2 YNNKEL (reference sequence). The CDR3 totals 15 residues. This CDR3 reads CASSQDWGFKNIQYF. CDR3 DNA: TGTGCCAGCAGCCAAGATTGGGGGTTCAAAAACATTCAGTACTTC. The complete variable domain, with remaining parts taken from reference TRBV3-1 and TRBJ2-4, reads DTAVSQTPKYLVTQMGNDKSIKCEQNLGHDTMYWYKQDSKKFLKIMFSYNNKELIINETVPNRFSPKSPDKAHLNLHINSLELGDSAVYFCASSQDWGFKNIQYFGAGTRLSVL.

There are many counts of this clonotype. This chain connects TRBV5-1 to TRBJ1-1; D unclear. V lost 7 bases and J 5 bases, leaving 15 bases between the germline ends. This CDR3 has 13 amino acids. Germline V gives CDR1 SGHRS, CDR2 YFSETQ. The CDR3 DNA sequence: TGCGCCAGCCATAATTTGGGGTTAACTGAAGCTTTCTTT. Translation gives CASHNLGLTEAFF.

V usage is TRBV27 and J usage is TRBJ2-7; TRBD1 matches 7 bases. The CDR3 has 14 residues. J lost 2 bases, V lost 6 bases, and 7 bases had no gene match. The germline V gene has CDR1 MNHEY and CDR2 SMNVEV (reference sequence). DNA for the CDR3: TGTGCCAGCAGCATAACGACAGGGACCTACGAGCAGTACTTC. Translating it yields CASSITTGTYEQYF.

The sample holds a few counts of this clonotype. The genes are TRBV11-2 and TRBJ2-1; 12 nucleotides match TRBD2. Trimming at V came to 4 bases and at J to 9 bases, leaving 7 bases not matched to a gene. The CDR3 loop spans 15 amino acids. CDR1 is SGHAT, CDR2 FQNNGV, per germline. CDR3 DNA sequence: TGTGCCAGCAGCTCTGGACTAGCGGGATCTGGTGAGCAGTTCTTC. Translated, it gives CASSSGLAGSGEQFF.

This clonotype was recorded many times. The chain employs TRBV20-1 and TRBJ2-3; 11 bases align to TRBD2. V lost 6 bases, J lost 2 bases, and 13 bases stayed unmatched. The CDR3 extends over 17 amino acids. Germline V gene data show CDR1 as DFQATT and CDR2 as SNEGSKA (reference sequence). The CDR3, as DNA: TGCAGTGCCCCGTCCTCCGGGACTAGCGGTCCCACAGATACGCAGTATTTT. It encodes CSAPSSGTSGPTDTQYF.

This clonotype showed up many times. V usage is TRBV2 and J usage is TRBJ2-7; the match to TRBD1 covers 10 bases. The CDR3 has 13 amino acids. Germline CDR1 and CDR2: SNHLY and FYNNEI. J lost 3 bases, V lost 7 bases, and 3 bases had no gene match. Here the CDR3 reads CASTRDRGYEQYF. As DNA, the CDR3 is TGTGCCAGCACTCGGGACAGGGGCTACGAGCAGTACTTC.

This clonotype was picked up a small number of times. The gene calls are TRBV5-1 and TRBJ2-2, with TRBD1 as a possible D gene (5 bases). V was shortened by 4 bases and J by 6 bases, with 13 bases between the two germline ends. Germline V gene data show CDR1 as SGHRS and CDR2 as YFSETQ. This CDR3 region has 14 residues. CDR3 DNA sequence: TGCGCCAGCAGCGGAAAAGTGGGGCCCGGGGAGCTGTTTTTT. This gives the protein CASSGKVGPGELFF.

This clonotype was seen more than once but under ten times. Since the CDR3 does not end with the conserved phenylalanine or tryptophan, this likely comes from a read error. The rearrangement uses TRBV20-1 and TRBJ2-1; maybe TRBD2 (5 bases). Germline CDR1 and CDR2: DFQATT and SNEGSKA (reference sequence). V lost 5 bases and J lost 9, with 20 bases in between. The CDR3 is made up of 14 amino acids. Written as DNA, the CDR3 is TGCAGTGCTGGCGGTGGCTATAGAGGGATTGAGCAGTTCCTC. Translating it yields CSAGGGYRGIEQFL.

This clonotype was picked up many times. This chain joins TRBV20-1 and TRBJ1-5, with 7 nucleotides matching TRBD1. The V segment lost 5 bases and the J segment 2 bases; nucleotides outside the gene matches: 9. The V gene's germline CDR1 is DFQATT and CDR2 SNEGSKA (reference sequence). CDR3 length: 15 amino acids. The CDR3 nucleotides are TGCAGTGCTCCATCCGGCCAGGGGGGCAATCAGCCCCAGCATTTT. Protein product: CSAPSGQGGNQPQHF.

The CDR3 sequence: CASSPPGTGKNEQYF. The CDR3 nucleotides are TGTGCCAGCTCACCCCCCGGGACAGGGAAGAACGAGCAGTACTTC. The rearrangement joins TRBV18 to TRBJ2-7, with 9 bases identical to TRBD1. V was pared by 3 bases and J by 5 bases, with 8 bases of the junction left unmatched. CDR1 is KGHSH and CDR2 is LQKENI in the germline V gene. The CDR3 loop spans 15 amino acids.

This clonotype was recorded at least ten times. The rearrangement uses TRBV7-6 and TRBJ2-1; 9 nucleotides match TRBD2. This CDR3 spans 15 amino acids. V shed 1 base and J 9 bases; nucleotides not matched to a gene: 7. CDR1 and CDR2 from the germline V gene are SGHVS and FNYEAQ. The CDR3 reads CASSLVAGVYSEQFF. CDR3 nucleotides: TGTGCCAGCAGCTTAGTAGCGGGAGTCTATAGTGAGCAGTTCTTC.

This rearrangement joins TRBV9 to TRBJ2-4; D may be TRBD1 or TRBD2 (6 bases each). Germline-derived CDR1 and CDR2 are SGDLS and YYNGEE. The germline V and J ends were trimmed by 3 bases and 0 bases, with 19 bases remaining between them. The CDR3 covers 18 residues. The chain's CDR3 is CASSGPGRRGLAKNIQYF. The CDR3 DNA follows: TGTGCCAGCAGCGGGCCGGGTCGACGGGGGCTAGCCAAAAACATTCAGTACTTC.

This clonotype came up a few times. It may be a read error: a sequence one base away is much more abundant. V is TRBV12-3 or TRBV12-4 and J is TRBJ2-1; 12 bases map to TRBD2. CDR3 length equals 16 residues. Trimming took 2 bases from V and 8 from J; bases not matched to a gene: 7. CDR3 bases: TGTGCCAGCAGTTTAATCCGCCTAGCGGGGGGGGATGAGCAGTTCTTC. Amino acid sequence: CASSLIRLAGGDEQFF.

This clonotype was seen repeatedly, ten times or more. This chain joins TRBV28 and TRBJ1-5, with D perhaps matching TRBD1 (6 bases). CDR3 length: 14 residues. Per germline, CDR1 MDHEN and CDR2 SYDVKM. The germline V and J ends were trimmed by 7 bases and 4 bases, with 14 bases remaining between them. The CDR3 bases are TGTGCCAGCACCAGGGGAGTAGGGAATCAGCCCCAGCATTTT. Translated, it gives CASTRGVGNQPQHF.

Only a few counts were recorded for this clonotype. The rearrangement links TRBV7-9 to TRBJ2-2; TRBD2 aligns across 10 bases. Germline trimming cut 5 bases from V and 8 bases from J; bases unmatched to any gene: 14. This CDR3 is 17 amino acids long. Germline lookup yields CDR1 SEHNR and CDR2 FQNEAQ (reference sequence). The CDR3: CASSTGPGLAGEGELFF. The CDR3 DNA reads as TGTGCCAGCAGCACAGGCCCGGGCCTAGCGGGAGAAGGGGAGCTGTTTTTT.

This clonotype was observed a handful of times. The chain links TRBV10-2 to TRBJ2-3; TRBD1 is a possible D gene (5 bases). The germline CDR1 and CDR2 sequences are WSHSY and SAAADI. V lost 4 bases to trimming and J lost 5 bases, with 10 bases between them. The length of the CDR3 is 13 residues. CDR3 bases: TGCGCCAGCAGTGCCTTCACAGGAGATACGCAGTATTTT. Translating gives CASSAFTGDTQYF.

This clonotype showed up many times. J is TRBJ1-2 and V is TRBV6-5; 9 positions agree with TRBD1. Germline V CDR1 and CDR2: MNHEY, SVGAGI. The CDR3 is 15 residues long. V lost 4 bases to trimming and J lost 7 bases; unmatched junction nucleotides: 10. The DNA for the CDR3 is TGTGCCAGCAGTTCTACTACAGGGGGCGTCTCTGGCTACACCTTC. It yields the protein CASSSTTGGVSGYTF.

This rearrangement joins TRBV6-1 to TRBJ1-6; no definite D call. The germline V and J ends were trimmed by 8 bases and 10 bases, with 12 bases remaining between them. The CDR3 is 12 amino acids. The germline gives CDR1 MNHNS, CDR2 SASEGT. The CDR3 loop is CASQASRSPLHF. The CDR3 DNA sequence: TGTGCCAGCCAAGCCTCCCGATCACCCCTCCACTTT.

This chain links TRBV24-1 with TRBJ2-1, with D possibly matching TRBD2 (6 bases). The CDR3 is 14 residues long. The V gene lost 4 bases and the J gene lost 4 bases, with 10 bases spanning the gap. Looked up from germline, CDR1 is KGHDR and CDR2 is SFDVKD. CDR3 bases: TGTGCCACCAGTGACCCTGGGACTTACAATGAGCAGTTCTTC. This gives the protein CATSDPGTYNEQFF.

The gene calls are TRBV5-1 and TRBJ1-2, with a weak D call TRBD1 (5 bases). Germline V gives CDR1 SGHRS, CDR2 YFSETQ. Trimming took 0 bases from V and 4 from J, leaving 16 bases between them. CDR3 length: 16 residues. CDR3 DNA: TGCGCCAGCAGCTTGGGTGGACAAGGACCCCTCTATGGCTACACCTTC. Residues: CASSLGGQGPLYGYTF.

This clonotype was recorded many times. The chain recombines TRBV14 with TRBJ2-3, with no clear D. Trimming took 8 bases from V and 4 from J, leaving 10 bases between them. This CDR3 has 12 amino acids. Germline CDR1 SGHDN, CDR2 FVKESK. In DNA, the CDR3 is TGTGCCAGCGGGTTTAGCCCAGATACGCAGTATTTT. Protein product: CASGFSPDTQYF.

Many counts were recorded for this clonotype. This chain joins TRBV30 and TRBJ2-5, with D perhaps matching TRBD1 (5 bases). This CDR3 contains 13 residues. The germline V and J ends were trimmed by 3 bases and 0 bases, with 8 bases remaining between them. Germline loops: CDR1 GTSNPN, CDR2 SVGIG (reference sequence). Written as DNA, the CDR3 is TGTGCCTGGAGCCCAGGGTACCAAGAGACCCAGTACTTC. The encoded protein is CAWSPGYQETQYF.

This clonotype was found many times. For the CDR3, the DNA is TGTGCCAGCAGCCCCGGGGGGCTTGGGGGTTATGGCTACACCTTC. Its protein product is CASSPGGLGGYGYTF. The chain has TRBV11-2 and TRBJ1-2, with a possible D match to TRBD1 (6 bases). V lost 5 bases and J lost 5, with 18 bases in between. The CDR3 consists of 15 residues. Germline values: CDR1 SGHAT, CDR2 FQNNGV.

This clonotype was recorded a few times. The V call is TRBV5-1, the J call TRBJ2-7; no clear D gene. V was trimmed by 4 bases and J by 0 bases, leaving 14 bases between them. This CDR3 comprises 15 residues. Germline assignment: CDR1 SGHRS and CDR2 YFSETQ. The chain's CDR3 is CASSARASSSYEQYF. The CDR3 region has the DNA TGCGCCAGCAGCGCTCGGGCCTCAAGCTCCTACGAGCAGTACTTC.

This clonotype was picked up many times. The gene calls are TRBV20-1 and TRBJ2-5, with TRBD2 as a possible D gene (6 bases). CDR1 and CDR2 from the germline V gene are DFQATT and SNEGSKA (reference sequence). Trimming stripped 7 bases from V and 5 bases from J, with 20 bases between. The CDR3 spans 14 residues. CDR3 coding DNA: TGCAGTGGTCGTAGCGGAGAACCCCCGGAGACCCAGTACTTC. This encodes CSGRSGEPPETQYF.

This clonotype has ten or more counts. The rearrangement uses TRBV12-3 or TRBV12-4 and TRBJ1-5; tentative D call: TRBD1 (5 bases). V was trimmed by 3 bases and J by 5 bases, leaving 8 bases between them. The CDR3 is 13 residues long. The CDR3 bases are TGTGCCAGCAGTTTCCGGGGGGATCAGCCCCAGCATTTT. Its protein is CASSFRGDQPQHF.